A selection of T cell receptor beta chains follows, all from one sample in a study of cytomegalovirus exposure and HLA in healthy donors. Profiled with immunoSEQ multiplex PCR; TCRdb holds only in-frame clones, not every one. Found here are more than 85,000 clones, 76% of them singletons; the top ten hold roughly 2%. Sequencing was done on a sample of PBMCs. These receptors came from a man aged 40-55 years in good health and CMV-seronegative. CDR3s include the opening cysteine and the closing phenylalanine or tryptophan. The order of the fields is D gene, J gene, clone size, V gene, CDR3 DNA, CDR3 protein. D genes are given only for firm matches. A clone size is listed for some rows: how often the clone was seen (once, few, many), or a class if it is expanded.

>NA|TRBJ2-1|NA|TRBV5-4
TGTGCCAGCAGCTTGGCTGGGACATTCGCCTACAATGAGCAGTTCTTC
CASSLAGTFAYNEQFF
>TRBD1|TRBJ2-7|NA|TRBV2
TGTGCCAGCAGAGAGACAGGGTCCTACGAGCAGTACTTC
CASRETGSYEQYF
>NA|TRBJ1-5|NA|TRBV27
TGTGCCAGCACCTCCCAGTTGGGAGGCAATCAGCCCCAGCATTTT
CASTSQLGGNQPQHF
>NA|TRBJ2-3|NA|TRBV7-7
TGTGCCAGCAGCTTTAGGGGGAGTGGGGATACGCAGTATTTT
CASSFRGSGDTQYF
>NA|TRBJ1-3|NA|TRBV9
TGTGCCAGCAGCGAGGGAAGTCCGGGAGAACCTGGAAACACCATATATTTT
CASSEGSPGEPGNTIYF
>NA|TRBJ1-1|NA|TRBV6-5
TGTGCCAGCCGGCCACAGCCGAATTTGAACACTGAAGCTTTCTTT
CASRPQPNLNTEAFF
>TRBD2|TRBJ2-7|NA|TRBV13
TGTGCCAGCAGCCAGACTAGCGGGTTAACCTACGAGCAGTACTTC
CASSQTSGLTYEQYF
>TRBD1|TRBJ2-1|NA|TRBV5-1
TGCGCCAGCAGCTACCCTGACAGGGGGATCTTCAATGAGCAGTTCTTC
CASSYPDRGIFNEQFF
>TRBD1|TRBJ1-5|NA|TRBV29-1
TGCAGCGTCCTAGGACAGGGGAACAATCAGCCCCAGCATTTT
CSVLGQGNNQPQHF
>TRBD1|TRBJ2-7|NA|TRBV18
TGTGCCAGCTCACTCCAGGGACAGGGATCCTACGAGCAGTACTTC
CASSLQGQGSYEQYF
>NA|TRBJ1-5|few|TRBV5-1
TGCGCCAGCAGCTTGGCAGGGGTGGGTCAGCCCCAGCATTTT
CASSLAGVGQPQHF
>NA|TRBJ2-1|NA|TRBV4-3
TGCGCCAGCAGCCAAGATGTCTGGAGATACAATGAGCAGTTCTTC
CASSQDVWRYNEQFF
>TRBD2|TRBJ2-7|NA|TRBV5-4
TGTGCCAGCAGCTTGGCGGCTAGCGGGAAGTTCTACGAGCAGTACTTC
CASSLAASGKFYEQYF
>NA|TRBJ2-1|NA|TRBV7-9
TGTTCCAGCAGCTTCCTCAGAGGCGGAATAGTCGATGAGCAGTTCTTC
CSSSFLRGGIVDEQFF
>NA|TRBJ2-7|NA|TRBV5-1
TGCGCCAGCAGCTTGGATAGGGAGATCGACGAGCAGTACTTC
CASSLDREIDEQYF
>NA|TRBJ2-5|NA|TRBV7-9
TGTGCCAGCAGCTCCCCGGGAGCAGAGCAGTACTTC
CASSSPGAEQYF
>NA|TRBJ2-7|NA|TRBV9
TGTGCCAGCAGCGTAGCTGAGGTTAGCTCCTACGAGCAGTACTTC
CASSVAEVSSYEQYF
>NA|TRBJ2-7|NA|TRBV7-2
TGTGCCAGCAGCGAGCACAGGGCAAGCTCCTACGAGCAGTACTTC
CASSEHRASSYEQYF
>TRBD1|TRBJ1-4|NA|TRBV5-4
TGTGCCAGCAGCCTAGACAGGGGAAGTGAAAAACTGTTTTTT
CASSLDRGSEKLFF
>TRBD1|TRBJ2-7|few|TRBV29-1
TGCAGCGGAGGACAGGGGAGAGTTGGGGAGCAGTACTTC
CSGGQGRVGEQYF
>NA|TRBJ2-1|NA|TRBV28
TGTGCCAGCAGTTTTCGAGGCAACCGGGGGAATGAGCAGTTCTTC
CASSFRGNRGNEQFF